This is a list of T cell receptor beta chains from one sample in a study of spatial heterogeneity in lung cancer. MiXCR was run by TCRdb on the 5' RACE reads, yielding one entry per CDR3 protein. The data contain some 29,000 distinct CDR3 sequences, 7.5% to 9.5% of them singletons. Sequences were derived from PBMCs, sampled at surgery. The receptors were gathered from a female donor with early-stage non-small cell lung cancer. Both conserved end residues are part of each CDR3. Each record gives: V gene, D gene, clone size, J gene, CDR3 DNA, CDR3 protein. A D gene is named only where the DNA matches it firmly. Clone size, where shown, is once, few, many, or a class for clones that have expanded.

TRBV4-1	TRBD1	-	TRBJ1-6	TGCGCCAGCAGCCAAAGGACAGGAAATTCACCCCTCCACTTT	CASSQRTGNSPLHF
TRBV11-2	TRBD2	many	TRBJ2-3	TGTGCCAGCAGCTTAGGCTTCGGACTAGCGGGAGGAGGGGGAGATACGCAGTATTTT	CASSLGFGLAGGGGDTQYF
TRBV7-9	TRBD1	many	TRBJ2-4	TGTGCCAGCAGCGAGTGGACAGGGAATCTTCGAATTGCCAAAAACATTCAGTACTTC	CASSEWTGNLRIAKNIQYF
TRBV28	-	many	TRBJ1-2	TGTGCCAGCAGTTCGATACAGGGCAACTATGGCTACACCTTC	CASSSIQGNYGYTF
TRBV7-9	-	many	TRBJ2-4	TGTGCCAGCAGCCAAAAGGGCGTGCAAAACATTCAGTACTTC	CASSQKGVQNIQYF
TRBV2	TRBD1	many	TRBJ2-6	TGTGCCAGCACACAGGGGCGTCCTGGGGCCAACGTCCTGACTTTC	CASTQGRPGANVLTF
TRBV7-7	-	many	TRBJ1-1	TGTGCCAGCAGCTTACCGGGGACCTCCAAGGCTTTCTTT	CASSLPGTSKAFF
TRBV18	TRBD1	many	TRBJ1-2	TGTGCCAGCTCACCACCGAATACTGGACAGGGGAGTCCCACCTTC	CASSPPNTGQGSPTF
TRBV2	TRBD2	many	TRBJ2-1	TGTGCCAGCAGTAAAAGGGGCAGGGGAAGCGGGAGCAATGAGCAGTTCTTC	CASSKRGRGSGSNEQFF
TRBV12-3/TRBV12-4	-	-	TRBJ1-1	TGTGCCAGCAGTTCGTTCGGGAACACTGAAGCTTTCTTT	CASSSFGNTEAFF
TRBV18	TRBD2	many	TRBJ2-1	TGTGCCAGCTCAGCCGGGACTATCCTTCGCAATGAGCAGTTCTTC	CASSAGTILRNEQFF